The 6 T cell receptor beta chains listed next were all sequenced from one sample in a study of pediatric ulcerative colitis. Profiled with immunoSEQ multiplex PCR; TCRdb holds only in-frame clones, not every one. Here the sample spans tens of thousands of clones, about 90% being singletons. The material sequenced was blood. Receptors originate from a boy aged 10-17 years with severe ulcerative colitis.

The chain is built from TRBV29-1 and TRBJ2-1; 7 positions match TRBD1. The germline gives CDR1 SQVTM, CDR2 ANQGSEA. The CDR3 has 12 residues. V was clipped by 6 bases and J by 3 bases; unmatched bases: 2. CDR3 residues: CSVRTGYNEQFF. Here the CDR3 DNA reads TGCAGCGTGCGGACAGGCTACAATGAGCAGTTCTTC.

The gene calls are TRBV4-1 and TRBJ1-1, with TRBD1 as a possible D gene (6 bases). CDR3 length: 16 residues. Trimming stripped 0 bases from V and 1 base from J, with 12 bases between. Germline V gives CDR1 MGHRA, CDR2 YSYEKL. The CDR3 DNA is TGCGCCAGCAGCCAAGAACCCCAGGGGACGAACACTGAAGCTTTCTTT. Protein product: CASSQEPQGTNTEAFF.

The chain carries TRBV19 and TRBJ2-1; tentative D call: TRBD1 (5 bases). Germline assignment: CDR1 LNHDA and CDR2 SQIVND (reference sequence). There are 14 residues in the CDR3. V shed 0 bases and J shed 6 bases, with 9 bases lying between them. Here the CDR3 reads CASSIDSTGNEQFF. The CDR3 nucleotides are TGTGCCAGTAGTATAGATTCCACAGGCAATGAGCAGTTCTTC. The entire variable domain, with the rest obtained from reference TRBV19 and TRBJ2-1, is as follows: DGGITQSPKYLFRKEGQNVTLSCEQNLNHDAMYWYRQDPGQGLRLIYYSQIVNDFQKGDIAEGYSVSREKKESFPLTVTSAQKNPTAFYLCASSIDSTGNEQFFGPGTRLTVL.

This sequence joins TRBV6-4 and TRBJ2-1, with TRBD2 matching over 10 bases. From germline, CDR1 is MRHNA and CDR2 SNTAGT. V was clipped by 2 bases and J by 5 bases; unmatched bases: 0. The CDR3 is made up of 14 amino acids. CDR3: CASSDSGRDNEQFF. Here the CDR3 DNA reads TGTGCCAGCAGTGACAGCGGGAGGGACAATGAGCAGTTCTTC.

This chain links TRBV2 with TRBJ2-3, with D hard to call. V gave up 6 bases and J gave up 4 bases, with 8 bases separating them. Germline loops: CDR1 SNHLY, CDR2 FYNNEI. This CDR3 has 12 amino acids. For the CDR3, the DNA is TGTGCCAGCAGCGTCACTCCAGATACGCAGTATTTT. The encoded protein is CASSVTPDTQYF.

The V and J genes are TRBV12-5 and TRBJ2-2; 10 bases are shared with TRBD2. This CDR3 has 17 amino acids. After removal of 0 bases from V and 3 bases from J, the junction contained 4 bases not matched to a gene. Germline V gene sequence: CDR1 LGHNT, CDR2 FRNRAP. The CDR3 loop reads CASGLVVLAGDTGELFF. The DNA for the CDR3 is TGTGCTAGTGGTTTGGTGGTTCTAGCGGGGGACACCGGGGAGCTGTTTTTT.